This TCR beta chain appears in the sequencing data of a study of T cells in localized non-small cell lung cancer (dated by TCRdb to 2018 to 2021). General notes on the study: T cell repertoires of 200 to 300 early-stage NSCLC patients were analyzed, with tumors being compared against uninvolved tumor-adjacent lungs. The cohort comprised some 240 treatment-naïve NSCLC patients with resected, localized lung tumors. Of the NSCLC patients, about 130 were male and 107 were female, and the mean age was about 69 years. On the study overall, not on this receptor specifically: A median of roughly 58 of the top 100 tumor clones were detected in paired uninvolved adjacent lung, and approximately 28 of these tumor clones were also found among the top 100 clones of the paired uninvolved adjacent lung. Uninvolved tumor-adjacent lung showed the highest T cell clonality, higher than tumor, which suggests more focused antigenic responses in the adjacent lung. Since the design was exploratory, TCR variables were selected using unadjusted p-values with no false-discovery rate correction. Longer overall survival was associated with higher blood T cell density, whereas shorter survival was associated with higher adjacent-lung clonality. Multi-region tumor sequencing was not performed, so intratumor heterogeneity could not be excluded.

As regards this clone: Its antigen remains unidentified. Qualities for individual bases were not recorded, and no much larger clone is one base off.

At diagnosis, tumor, uninvolved tumor-adjacent lung and peripheral blood were collected and then preserved as a mix of FFPE and fresh-frozen material. For TCR repertoire profiling, the blood samples were analyzed as peripheral blood mononuclear cells. The immunoSEQ Assay was used to sequence TCR beta CDR3 regions from DNA. The authors processed their data as follows. To compute T cell density, TCR beta template counts were normalized to usable DNA, which was estimated by amplifying housekeeping genes. Richness was estimated with the preseqR package, extrapolating to 400,000 templates for PBMC samples and 120,000 templates for tissue samples. Clonality was calculated as one minus Pielou's evenness. Tissue-enriched TCRs were identified by differential abundance testing using productive amino-acid clonotypes, minimum total count 5 and alpha 0.1. The Jaccard Index and the Morisita Overlap Index were used to measure repertoire overlap between compartments. GLIPH grouped TCR beta CDR3s together with public tetramer-defined viral CDR3s, and a viral motif had to include at least three viral sequences and show V-gene enrichment. What TCRdb holds here is the immuneACCESS table cut down to in-frame rearrangements. Part of the clones is not present; checked against another copy, under half of the missing clones reflect an unresolved V gene, and the others are unexplained. V, J and clone size derive from that table, while D and trimming were established from the DNA sequence. This sample has fewer than 40,000 clones in its table, and 88% of those were observed once. The ten largest clones take up 4% to 4.5% of the sample.

Including cysteine and phenylalanine, the CDR3 has 11 amino acids. The read is trimmed to its CDR3 DNA, 33 bases read in frame from base 1. CDR1 and CDR2 were assigned from the germline V gene (reference sequence) as PRHDT and FYEKMQ. Trimming costs V 7 bases and J 4 bases, and their ends lie 7 bases apart. Sequenced material: peripheral blood mononuclear cells, taken before any cancer treatment. The clonotype originates from a woman aged 40-70 years with stage III lung adenocarcinoma. Recombination linked TRBV13 to TRBJ1-1; no D gene can be assigned with confidence. The CDR3 has the sequence CASTFSTEAFF. The DNA sequence is given as TGTGCCAGCACCTTTTCCACTGAAGCTTTCTTT.